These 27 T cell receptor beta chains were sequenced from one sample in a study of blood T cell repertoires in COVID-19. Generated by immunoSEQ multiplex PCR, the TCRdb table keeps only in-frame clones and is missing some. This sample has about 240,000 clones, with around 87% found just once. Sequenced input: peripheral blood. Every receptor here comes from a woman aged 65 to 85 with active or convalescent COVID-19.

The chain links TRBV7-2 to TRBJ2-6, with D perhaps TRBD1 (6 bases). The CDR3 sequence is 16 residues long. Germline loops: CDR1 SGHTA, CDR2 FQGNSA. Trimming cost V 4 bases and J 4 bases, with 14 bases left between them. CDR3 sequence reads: CASSSLTGAGANVLTF. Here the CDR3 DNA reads TGTGCCAGCAGCTCACTGACAGGAGCAGGGGCCAACGTCCTGACTTTC.

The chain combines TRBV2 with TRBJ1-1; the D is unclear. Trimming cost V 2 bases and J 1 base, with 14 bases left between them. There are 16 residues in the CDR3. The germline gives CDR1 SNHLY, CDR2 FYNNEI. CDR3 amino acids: CASSEPLSGKNTEAFF. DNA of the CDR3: TGTGCCAGCAGTGAACCCCTATCAGGAAAGAACACTGAAGCTTTCTTT.

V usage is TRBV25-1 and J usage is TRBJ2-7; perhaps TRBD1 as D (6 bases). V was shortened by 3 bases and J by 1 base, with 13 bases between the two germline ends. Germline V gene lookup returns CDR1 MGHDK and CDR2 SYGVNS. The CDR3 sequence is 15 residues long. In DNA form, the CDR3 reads TGTGCCAGCAGTGAGCAGGGGTTGACTTCCTACGAGCAGTACTTC. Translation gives CASSEQGLTSYEQYF.

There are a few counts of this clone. CDR3 protein: CASSLGVGDDAFF. CDR3 DNA sequence: TGTGCCAGCAGCTTAGGGGTAGGGGATGATGCTTTCTTT. V usage is TRBV7-2 and J usage is TRBJ1-1; the D gene is possibly TRBD1 (5 bases). CDR3 length: 13 amino acids. Trimming removed 1 base from V and 11 bases from J, with 14 bases in between. Germline lookup yields CDR1 SGHTA and CDR2 FQGNSA.

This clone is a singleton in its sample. The CDR3 loop reads CSVYEVTTSTDTQYF. In DNA, the CDR3 is TGCAGCGTCTACGAGGTAACCACTAGCACAGATACGCAGTATTTT. This sequence joins TRBV29-1 and TRBJ2-3, with no clear D. CDR3 size: 15 residues. In germline, CDR1 is SQVTM, CDR2 ANQGSEA. Trimming pared 6 bases from V and 0 bases from J, leaving 16 bases between.

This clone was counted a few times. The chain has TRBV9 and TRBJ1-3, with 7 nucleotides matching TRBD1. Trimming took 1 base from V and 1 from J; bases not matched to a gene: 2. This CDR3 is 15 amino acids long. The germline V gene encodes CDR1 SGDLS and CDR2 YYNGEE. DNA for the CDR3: TGTGCCAGCAGCGTAAGGGGGCAGTCTGGAAACACCATATATTTT. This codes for CASSVRGQSGNTIYF.

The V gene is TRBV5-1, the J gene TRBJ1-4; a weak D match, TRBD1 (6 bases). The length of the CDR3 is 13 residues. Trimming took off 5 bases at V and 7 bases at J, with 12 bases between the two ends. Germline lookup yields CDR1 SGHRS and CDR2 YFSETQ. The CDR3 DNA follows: TGCGCCAGCAGTTTACAGGGTTCTGAAAAACTGTTTTTT. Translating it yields CASSLQGSEKLFF. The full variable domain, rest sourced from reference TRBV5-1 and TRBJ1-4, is KAGVTQTPRYLIKTRGQQVTLSCSPISGHRSVSWYQQTPGQGLQFLFEYFSETQRNKGNFPGRFSGRQFSNSRSEMNVSTLELGDSALYLCASSLQGSEKLFFGSGTQLSVL.

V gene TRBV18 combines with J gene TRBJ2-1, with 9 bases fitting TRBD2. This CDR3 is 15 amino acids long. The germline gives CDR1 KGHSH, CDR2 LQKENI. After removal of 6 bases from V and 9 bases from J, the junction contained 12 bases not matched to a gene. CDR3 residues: CASSPTAGGGGEQFF. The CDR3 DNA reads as TGTGCCAGCTCCCCTACAGCGGGGGGCGGGGGTGAGCAGTTCTTC.

CDR3 sequence (DNA): TGCGCCAGCAGCTTGGTACAGGGGGCTAAGGAAGCTTTCTTT. This encodes CASSLVQGAKEAFF. The chain uses TRBV5-1 and TRBJ1-1; TRBD1 agrees at 9 bases. The germline CDR1 and CDR2 sequences are SGHRS and YFSETQ. V lost 0 bases to trimming and J lost 8 bases; unmatched junction nucleotides: 5. The CDR3 spans 14 residues.

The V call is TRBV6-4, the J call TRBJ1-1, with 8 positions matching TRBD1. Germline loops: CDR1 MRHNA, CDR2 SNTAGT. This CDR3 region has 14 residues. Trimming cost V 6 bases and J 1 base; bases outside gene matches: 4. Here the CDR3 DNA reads TGTGCCAGCAGGGGGCAGGGGGCGAACACTGAAGCTTTCTTT. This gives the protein CASRGQGANTEAFF.

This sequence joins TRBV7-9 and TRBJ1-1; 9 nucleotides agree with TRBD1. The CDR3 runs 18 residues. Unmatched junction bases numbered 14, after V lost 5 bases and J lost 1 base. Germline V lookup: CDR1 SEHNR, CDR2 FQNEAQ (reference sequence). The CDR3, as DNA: TGTGCCAGCAGCCCGCCCCAAATCGGGACAGGGCAGAACACTGAAGCTTTCTTT. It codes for CASSPPQIGTGQNTEAFF.

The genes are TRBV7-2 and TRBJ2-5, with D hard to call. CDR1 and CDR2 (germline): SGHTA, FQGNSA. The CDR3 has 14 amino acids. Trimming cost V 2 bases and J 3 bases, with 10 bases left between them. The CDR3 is CASSLSARKETQYF. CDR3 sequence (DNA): TGTGCCAGCAGCTTATCTGCTAGGAAAGAGACCCAGTACTTC.

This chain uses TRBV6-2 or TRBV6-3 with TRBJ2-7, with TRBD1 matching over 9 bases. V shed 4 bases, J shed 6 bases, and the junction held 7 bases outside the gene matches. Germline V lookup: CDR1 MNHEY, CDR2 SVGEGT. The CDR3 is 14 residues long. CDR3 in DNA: TGTGCCAGCAGTTTTCCCCGACAGGGGGGCGAGCAGTACTTC. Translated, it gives CASSFPRQGGEQYF.

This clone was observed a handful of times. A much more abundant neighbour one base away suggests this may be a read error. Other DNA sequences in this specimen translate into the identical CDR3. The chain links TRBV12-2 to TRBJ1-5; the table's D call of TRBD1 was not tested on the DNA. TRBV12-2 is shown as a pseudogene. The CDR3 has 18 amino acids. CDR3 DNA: TGTGCAAGTCGCTTATTAGGGGGGCGGGACAGGGTGTATCAGCCCCAGCATTTT. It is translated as CASRLLGGRDRVYQPQHF.

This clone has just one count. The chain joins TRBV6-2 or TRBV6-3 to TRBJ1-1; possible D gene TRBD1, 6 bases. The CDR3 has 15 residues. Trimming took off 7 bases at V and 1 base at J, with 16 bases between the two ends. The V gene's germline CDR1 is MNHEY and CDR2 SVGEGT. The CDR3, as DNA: TGTGCCAGCACCCCAAGGGGGAATGGGAACACTGAAGCTTTCTTT. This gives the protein CASTPRGNGNTEAFF.

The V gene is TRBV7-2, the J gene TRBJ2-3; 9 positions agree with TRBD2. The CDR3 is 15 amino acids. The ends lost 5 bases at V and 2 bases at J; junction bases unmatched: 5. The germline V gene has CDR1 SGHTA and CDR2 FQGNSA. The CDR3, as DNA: TGTGCCAGCAGCGCCCGACTAGCGGTCACAGATACGCAGTATTTT. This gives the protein CASSARLAVTDTQYF.

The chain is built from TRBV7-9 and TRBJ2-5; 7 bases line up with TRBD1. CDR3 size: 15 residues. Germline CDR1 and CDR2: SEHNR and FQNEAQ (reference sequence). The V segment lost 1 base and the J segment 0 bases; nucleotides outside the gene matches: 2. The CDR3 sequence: CASSLGDSHQETQYF. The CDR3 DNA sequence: TGTGCCAGCAGCTTAGGGGACAGCCACCAAGAGACCCAGTACTTC.

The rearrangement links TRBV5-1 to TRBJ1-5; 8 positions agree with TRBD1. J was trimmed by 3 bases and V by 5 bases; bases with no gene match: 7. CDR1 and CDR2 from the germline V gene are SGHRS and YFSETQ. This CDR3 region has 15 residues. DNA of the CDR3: TGCGCCAGCAGGCTAGGACAGGGCGACAATCAGCCCCAGCATTTT. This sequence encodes CASRLGQGDNQPQHF.

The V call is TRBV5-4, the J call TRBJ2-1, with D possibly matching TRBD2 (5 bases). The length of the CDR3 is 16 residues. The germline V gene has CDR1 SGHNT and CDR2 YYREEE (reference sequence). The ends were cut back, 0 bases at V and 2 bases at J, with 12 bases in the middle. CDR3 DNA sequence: TGTGCCAGCAGCTTGGAGGGTAGCGTAACCTACAATGAGCAGTTCTTC. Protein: CASSLEGSVTYNEQFF.

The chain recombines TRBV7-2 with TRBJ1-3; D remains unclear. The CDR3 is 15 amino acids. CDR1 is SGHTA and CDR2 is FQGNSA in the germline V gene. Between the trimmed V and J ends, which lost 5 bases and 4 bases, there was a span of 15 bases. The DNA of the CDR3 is TGTGCCAGCAGCCTCTCAGGACTGCGAGGAAACACCATATATTTT. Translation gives CASSLSGLRGNTIYF.

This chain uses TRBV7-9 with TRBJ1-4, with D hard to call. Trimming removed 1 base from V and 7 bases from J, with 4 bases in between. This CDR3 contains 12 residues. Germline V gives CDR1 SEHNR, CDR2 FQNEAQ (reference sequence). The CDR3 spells CASSLDGEKLFF. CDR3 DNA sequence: TGTGCCAGCAGCTTAGACGGTGAAAAACTGTTTTTT.

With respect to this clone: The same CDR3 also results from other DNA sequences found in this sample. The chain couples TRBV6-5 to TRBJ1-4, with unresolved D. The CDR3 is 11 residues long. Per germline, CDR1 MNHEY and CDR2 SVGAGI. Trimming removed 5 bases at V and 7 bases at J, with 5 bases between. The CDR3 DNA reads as TGTGCCAGCAGTAGAGGTGAAAAACTGTTTTTT. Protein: CASSRGEKLFF.

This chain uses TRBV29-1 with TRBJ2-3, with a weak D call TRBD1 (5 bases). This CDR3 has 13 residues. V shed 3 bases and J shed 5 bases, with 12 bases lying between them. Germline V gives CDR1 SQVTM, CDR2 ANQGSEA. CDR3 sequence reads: CSVDTGPIDTQYF. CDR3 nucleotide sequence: TGCAGCGTTGATACAGGCCCCATAGATACGCAGTATTTT.

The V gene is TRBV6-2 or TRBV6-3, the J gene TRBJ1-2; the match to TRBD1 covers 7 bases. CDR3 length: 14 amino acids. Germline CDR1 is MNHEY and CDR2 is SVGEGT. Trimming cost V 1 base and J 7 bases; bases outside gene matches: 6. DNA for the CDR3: TGTGCCAGCAGTTACTATGAGGGGGCGCCTGGCTACACCTTC. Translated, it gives CASSYYEGAPGYTF.

The DNA for the CDR3 is TGTGCCAGCAGCGTAGGGGGACTCTTGGGGGATCAGCCCCAGCATTTT. Encoded protein: CASSVGGLLGDQPQHF. The chain has TRBV9 and TRBJ1-5; the D gene is possibly TRBD1 (5 bases). CDR1 and CDR2 from the germline V gene are SGDLS and YYNGEE. CDR3 size: 16 residues. The ends were cut back, 0 bases at V and 5 bases at J, with 15 bases in the middle.

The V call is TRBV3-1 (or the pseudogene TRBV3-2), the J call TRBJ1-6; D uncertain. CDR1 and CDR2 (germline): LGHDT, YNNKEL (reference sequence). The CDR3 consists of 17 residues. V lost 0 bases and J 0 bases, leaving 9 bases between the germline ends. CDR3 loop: CASSQETRSSYNSPLHF. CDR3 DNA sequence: TGTGCCAGCAGCCAAGAAACGAGGAGCTCCTATAATTCACCCCTCCACTTT.

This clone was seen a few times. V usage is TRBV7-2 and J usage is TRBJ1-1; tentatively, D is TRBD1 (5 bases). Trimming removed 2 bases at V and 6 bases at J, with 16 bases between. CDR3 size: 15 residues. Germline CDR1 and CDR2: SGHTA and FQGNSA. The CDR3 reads CASSLFGGEMAEAFF. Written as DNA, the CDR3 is TGTGCCAGCAGCTTATTTGGGGGGGAGATGGCTGAAGCTTTCTTT.